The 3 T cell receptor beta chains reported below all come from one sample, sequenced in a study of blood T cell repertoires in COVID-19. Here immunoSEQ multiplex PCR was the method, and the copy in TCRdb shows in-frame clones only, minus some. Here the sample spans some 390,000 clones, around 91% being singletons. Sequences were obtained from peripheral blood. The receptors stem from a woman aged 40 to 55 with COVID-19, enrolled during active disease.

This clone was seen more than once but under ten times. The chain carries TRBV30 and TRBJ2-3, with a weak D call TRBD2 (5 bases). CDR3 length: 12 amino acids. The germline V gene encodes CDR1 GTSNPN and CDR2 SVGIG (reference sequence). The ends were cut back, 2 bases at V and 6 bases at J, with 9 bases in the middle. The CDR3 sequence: CAWSSGGDTQYF. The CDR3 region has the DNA TGTGCCTGGAGTTCCGGAGGCGATACGCAGTATTTT.

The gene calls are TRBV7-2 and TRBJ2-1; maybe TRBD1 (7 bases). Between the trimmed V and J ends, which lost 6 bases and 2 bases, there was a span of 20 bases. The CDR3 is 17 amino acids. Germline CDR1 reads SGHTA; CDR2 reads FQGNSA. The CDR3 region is CASSQIGGGPPYNEQFF. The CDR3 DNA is TGTGCCAGCAGTCAGATTGGAGGGGGCCCACCCTACAATGAGCAGTTCTTC.

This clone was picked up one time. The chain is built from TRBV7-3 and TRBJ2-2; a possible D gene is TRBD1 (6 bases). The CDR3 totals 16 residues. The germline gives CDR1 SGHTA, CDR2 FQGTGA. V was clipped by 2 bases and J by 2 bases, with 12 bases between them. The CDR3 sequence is CASSLLTGLNTGELFF. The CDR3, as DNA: TGTGCCAGCAGCTTACTGACAGGCCTTAACACCGGGGAGCTGTTTTTT.